A single sample gave rise to the 20 T cell receptor beta chains below, sequenced in a study of graft-versus-host responses after intestinal transplantation. These TCRs are of unknown antigen specificity. Sequencing used immunoSEQ multiplex PCR; TCRdb keeps in-frame clones, though not all of them. The repertoire holds 80,000 to 85,000 clones, with roughly nine tenths as singletons. The material was unstimulated CD4+ T cells sorted from spleen or lymph node cells, obtained before intestinal transplant. The receptors were gathered from a human donor who received an intestinal transplant.

The chain recombines TRBV28 with TRBJ1-1; TRBD1 agrees at 10 bases. This CDR3 has 15 amino acids. Unmatched junction bases numbered 6, after V lost 4 bases and J lost 4 bases. Germline V lookup: CDR1 MDHEN, CDR2 SYDVKM. The CDR3 region is CASSSLTGGGTEAFF. As DNA, the CDR3 is TGTGCCAGCAGTTCCCTGACAGGGGGCGGCACTGAAGCTTTCTTT.

This chain uses TRBV9 with TRBJ2-7; TRBD2 matches at 7 bases. CDR1 SGDLS and CDR2 YYNGEE come from the germline V gene. V lost 2 bases, J lost 6 bases, and 11 bases stayed unmatched. This CDR3 has 15 amino acids. This CDR3 reads CASSVGAGPLAEQYF. The DNA for the CDR3 is TGTGCCAGCAGCGTTGGAGCGGGGCCCCTCGCCGAGCAGTACTTC.

For the CDR3, the DNA is TGCGCCAACCCCCTCGACATCGGTGAGCAGTTCTTC. Residues: CANPLDIGEQFF. V usage is TRBV5-1 and J usage is TRBJ2-1, with D unresolved. CDR3 length: 12 residues. Between the trimmed V and J ends, which lost 9 bases and 9 bases, there was a span of 16 bases. Germline loops: CDR1 SGHRS, CDR2 YFSETQ.

V gene TRBV7-6 combines with J gene TRBJ2-2; no firm D call. Germline V gene data show CDR1 as SGHVS and CDR2 as FNYEAQ. CDR3 length equals 16 residues. The V end lost 1 base, the J end lost 0 bases, and 9 bases lay between the germline ends. The DNA for the CDR3 is TGTGCCAGCAGCTTAGGTCGGAGTCCGAACACCGGGGAGCTGTTTTTT. It encodes CASSLGRSPNTGELFF. The entire variable domain, with the rest obtained from reference TRBV7-6 and TRBJ2-2, is as follows: GAGVSQSPRYKVTKRGQDVALRCDPISGHVSLYWYRQALGQGPEFLTYFNYEAQQDKSGLPNDRFSAERPEGSISTLTIQRTEQRDSAMYRCASSLGRSPNTGELFFGEGSRLTVL.

This chain joins TRBV10-3 and TRBJ2-1; TRBD1 matches 7 bases. This CDR3 contains 14 residues. After removal of 5 bases from V and 4 bases from J, the junction contained 5 bases not matched to a gene. Germline V gene data show CDR1 as ENHRY and CDR2 as SYGVKD. The CDR3 DNA reads as TGTGCCATCAGTACCGGGACAGCTTACAATGAGCAGTTCTTC. It is translated as CAISTGTAYNEQFF.

The chain employs TRBV2 and TRBJ2-3; 9 nucleotides line up with TRBD2. Germline V gene data show CDR1 as SNHLY and CDR2 as FYNNEI. The CDR3 is 16 amino acids. V trimming: 3 bases; J trimming: 5 bases; junction bases outside the gene matches: 9. CDR3 in amino acids: CASSEMVLAGVDTQYF. As DNA, the CDR3 is TGTGCCAGCAGTGAGATGGTGTTAGCGGGGGTAGATACGCAGTATTTT.

This sequence joins TRBV9 and TRBJ1-2; D is ambiguous. Trimming stripped 0 bases from V and 0 bases from J, with 6 bases between. Germline V gene sequence: CDR1 SGDLS, CDR2 YYNGEE. The CDR3 totals 14 residues. The CDR3 is CASSVVDTNYGYTF. CDR3 bases: TGTGCCAGCAGCGTAGTCGACACTAACTATGGCTACACCTTC. Full variable domain (outside the CDR3, taken from reference TRBV9 and TRBJ1-2): DSGVTQTPKHLITATGQRVTLRCSPRSGDLSVYWYQQSLDQGLQFLIQYYNGEERAKGNILERFSAQQFPDLHSELNLSSLELGDSALYFCASSVVDTNYGYTFGSGTRLTVV.

In this sample, this clone turned up once. The chain uses TRBV6-5 and TRBJ2-2; 8 nucleotides agree with TRBD1. This CDR3 is 15 amino acids long. Germline trimming cut 5 bases from V and 5 bases from J; bases unmatched to any gene: 7. Germline CDR1 reads MNHEY; CDR2 reads SVGAGI. In nucleotides, the CDR3 is TGTGCCAGCAGTAATACAGGGGGTTGGACCGGGGAGCTGTTTTTT. Its protein is CASSNTGGWTGELFF.

J is TRBJ1-4 and V is TRBV5-3; D call uncertain. TRBV5-3 belongs to the ORF category, with a function that is uncertain. The ends were cut back, 0 bases at V and 0 bases at J, with 9 bases in the middle. The CDR3 has 16 amino acids. CDR3 amino acids: CARSLVLRATNEKLFF. Written as DNA, the CDR3 is TGTGCCAGAAGCTTGGTACTGAGGGCAACTAATGAAAAACTGTTTTTT.

There are a few counts of this clone. A junction end diverges from the germline sequence, so it may reflect a read error. The chain combines TRBV6-5 with TRBJ1-3, with D perhaps TRBD1 (6 bases). Looked up from germline, CDR1 is MNHEY and CDR2 is SVGAGI. This CDR3 is 14 amino acids long. CDR3 bases: TGTACCAGCACCAGGGGCGCCCCTGGAAACACCATATATTTT. This encodes CTSTRGAPGNTIYF.

The chain carries TRBV7-2 and TRBJ2-1; TRBD1 agrees at 7 bases. CDR3 length: 14 amino acids. Germline V lookup: CDR1 SGHTA, CDR2 FQGNSA. J lost 6 bases, V lost 4 bases, and 6 bases had no gene match. DNA for the CDR3: TGTGCCAGCAGCTCTCCGACAGGGCCCAATGAGCAGTTCTTC. This gives the protein CASSSPTGPNEQFF.

The chain recombines TRBV18 with TRBJ2-1, with a possible D match to TRBD1 (6 bases). V was cut by 6 bases and J by 6 bases, with 18 bases left in between. The CDR3 loop spans 15 amino acids. Germline CDR1 is KGHSH and CDR2 is LQKENI. CDR3 in amino acids: CASSPTLTGSNEQFF. The CDR3 DNA sequence: TGTGCCAGCTCCCCGACGCTGACAGGTTCCAATGAGCAGTTCTTC.

The chain is built from TRBV30 and TRBJ2-2; no clear D. The germline V and J ends were trimmed by 5 bases and 3 bases, with 10 bases remaining between them. The CDR3 contains 13 residues. Germline CDR1 is GTSNPN and CDR2 is SVGIG (reference sequence). The CDR3 DNA sequence: TGTGCCTGGCTCCCTAACCACACCGGGGAGCTGTTTTTT. Translating gives CAWLPNHTGELFF.

The chain recombines TRBV7-2 with TRBJ2-3, with D maybe TRBD1 (6 bases). CDR1 SGHTA and CDR2 FQGNSA come from the germline V gene. The CDR3 has 15 residues. Trimming took 4 bases from V and 3 from J, leaving 14 bases between them. The CDR3 nucleotides read TGTGCCAGCAGCTCGGACAGAGATAAAACAGATACGCAGTATTTT. Its translation is CASSSDRDKTDTQYF.

The rearrangement links TRBV7-2 to TRBJ1-2; 10 bases are a match to TRBD1. CDR1 is SGHTA, CDR2 FQGNSA, per germline. The CDR3 sequence is 17 residues long. With 4 bases clipped from V and 7 bases from J, the junction kept 15 bases outside the gene matches. CDR3 in DNA: TGTGCCAGCAGCTCCCCTGGGCCGGGACAGGGGACGGGTGGCTACACCTTC. It yields the protein CASSSPGPGQGTGGYTF.

The chain joins TRBV19 to TRBJ1-2; 8 bases are shared with TRBD1. Germline CDR1 reads LNHDA; CDR2 reads SQIVND (reference sequence). V lost 2 bases, J lost 1 base, and 9 bases stayed unmatched. CDR3 length equals 17 residues. As DNA, the CDR3 is TGTGCCAGTAGTATAAACGCCGGGACAGGTTTTAACTATGGCTACACCTTC. Encoded protein: CASSINAGTGFNYGYTF.

The chain combines TRBV27 with TRBJ1-5; no firm D call. The germline V gene has CDR1 MNHEY and CDR2 SMNVEV (reference sequence). Trimming pared 0 bases from V and 1 base from J, leaving 7 bases between. CDR3 length: 15 amino acids. The CDR3 sequence: CASSLSGRSNQPQHF. As DNA, the CDR3 is TGTGCCAGCAGTTTATCCGGCAGGAGCAATCAGCCCCAGCATTTT.

The gene calls are TRBV5-4 and TRBJ2-7; the match to TRBD2 covers 9 bases. V lost 3 bases to trimming and J lost 1 base; unmatched junction nucleotides: 5. Germline values: CDR1 SGHNT, CDR2 YYREEE (reference sequence). The CDR3 runs 15 residues. In nucleotides, the CDR3 is TGTGCCAGCAGCTCAAGCGGGGGGCAATCCTACGAGCAGTACTTC. Amino acids: CASSSSGGQSYEQYF.

The rearrangement uses TRBV11-2 and TRBJ1-1, with D possibly matching TRBD1 (5 bases). The germline CDR1 and CDR2 sequences are SGHAT and FQNNGV. The CDR3 loop spans 17 amino acids. Trimming shortened V by 5 bases and J by 2 bases, and 21 bases separated the two germline ends. In DNA form, the CDR3 reads TGTGCCAGCAGCGTTCACACGGGGGGGACCTCTAACACTGAAGCTTTCTTT. Its translation: CASSVHTGGTSNTEAFF.

Here the CDR3 DNA reads TGTGCCAGTAGTCCCCGACAGAGCCTTTCTAACTATGGCTACACCTTC. It yields the protein CASSPRQSLSNYGYTF. The J gene is TRBJ1-2, the V gene TRBV19; a weak D match, TRBD1 (5 bases). Germline CDR1 LNHDA, CDR2 SQIVND (reference sequence). Trimming pared 5 bases from V and 0 bases from J, leaving 16 bases between. The CDR3 loop spans 16 amino acids.